The 11 T cell receptor beta chains in this list originate from one sample, sequenced in a study of vaccination and CD4 T cells after COVID-19. For these receptors, no antigen is known. Treatment of the sample: roughly 10-day PBMC culture with coronavirus spike peptide pools or control peptides (ViraFEST assay). The Oncomine TCR Beta short-read assay sequenced DNA from cultured CD4+ T cells. One entry per CDR3 protein results from TCRdb running MiXCR on the PCR reads. The table includes 12,000 or so distinct CDR3 sequences, roughly 50% detected once. Material for sequencing was CD4+ T cells from blood, cultured in vitro. The receptor source for this set is a human donor who had recovered from COVID-19.

The chain links TRBV7-9 to TRBJ2-5, with 8 bases lining up with TRBD1. This CDR3 contains 14 residues. Germline V gene sequence: CDR1 SEHNR, CDR2 FQNEAQ (reference sequence). The trim removed 3 bases at V and 4 bases at J, leaving 4 bases unmatched. CDR3 amino acids: CASSFRTGRETQYF. The CDR3, as DNA: TGTGCCAGCAGCTTCCGGACAGGGCGAGAGACCCAGTACTTC.

This chain joins TRBV7-9 and TRBJ1-5; TRBD1 matches at 7 bases. The germline CDR1 and CDR2 sequences are SEHNR and FQNEAQ (reference sequence). Trimming cost V 5 bases and J 1 base; bases outside gene matches: 5. The CDR3 sequence is 15 residues long. CDR3 bases: TGTGCCAGCAGCCCGGGACAGTACAGCAATCAGCCCCAGCATTTT. Protein product: CASSPGQYSNQPQHF.

The sample holds a few counts of this clonotype. The V call is TRBV7-9, the J call TRBJ2-2; D is unclear. The CDR3 has 13 residues. CDR1 is SEHNR and CDR2 is FQNEAQ in the germline V gene (reference sequence). The V end lost 5 bases, the J end lost 5 bases, and 9 bases lay between the germline ends. CDR3 sequence reads: CASSPEWTGELFF. The CDR3 DNA is TGTGCCAGCAGCCCGGAGTGGACCGGGGAGCTGTTTTTT.

The V call is TRBV11-2, the J call TRBJ2-1; D perhaps matches TRBD2 (5 bases). This CDR3 spans 15 amino acids. The V gene's germline CDR1 is SGHAT and CDR2 FQNNGV. V was trimmed by 4 bases and J by 4 bases, leaving 14 bases between them. The CDR3 spells CASSSRRGIYNEQFF. The CDR3 DNA sequence: TGTGCCAGCAGCTCCCGTAGAGGGATTTACAATGAGCAGTTCTTC.

In this sample, this clonotype turned up a few times. The genes are TRBV7-2 and TRBJ1-5; D is unresolved. Between the trimmed V and J ends, which lost 2 bases and 6 bases, there was a span of 11 bases. The CDR3 is 14 residues long. Germline CDR1 reads SGHTA; CDR2 reads FQGNSA. The CDR3 sequence is CASSLFGVGQPQHF. CDR3 in DNA: TGTGCCAGCAGCTTATTTGGGGTTGGTCAGCCCCAGCATTTT.

This clonotype was seen more than once but under ten times. J is TRBJ1-5 and V is TRBV12-3 or TRBV12-4; D is undetermined. Between the trimmed V and J ends, which lost 3 bases and 4 bases, there was a span of 4 bases. The CDR3 consists of 12 residues. DNA for the CDR3: TGTGCCAGCAGTTTTTCAAATCAGCCCCAGCATTTT. Amino acid sequence: CASSFSNQPQHF.

The CDR3 loop reads CASEIGGAGANVLTF. CDR3 DNA: TGTGCCAGCGAGATTGGGGGGGCTGGGGCCAACGTCCTGACTTTC. J is TRBJ2-6 and V is TRBV28; 7 nucleotides match TRBD2. With 8 bases clipped from V and 2 bases from J, the junction kept 6 bases outside the gene matches. The V gene's germline CDR1 is MDHEN and CDR2 SYDVKM. The CDR3 is 15 amino acids.

The rearrangement uses TRBV28 and TRBJ2-1; a possible D gene is TRBD2 (6 bases). V was clipped by 3 bases and J by 12 bases, with 15 bases between them. CDR1 and CDR2 (germline): MDHEN, SYDVKM. This CDR3 spans 13 amino acids. DNA of the CDR3: TGTGCCAGCAGTTTTTCGACTAGTTTAGGGCAGTTCTTC. Translated, it gives CASSFSTSLGQFF.

This chain joins TRBV20-1 and TRBJ1-2, with D unclear. CDR1 and CDR2 from the germline V gene are DFQATT and SNEGSKA (reference sequence). V lost 2 bases and J 0 bases, leaving 25 bases between the germline ends. The CDR3 loop spans 19 amino acids. The CDR3 DNA reads as TGCAGTGCTAGATCTTCCCTGGCGGGCCATTCTGTGGCTAACTATGGCTACACCTTC. This encodes CSARSSLAGHSVANYGYTF.

J is TRBJ2-3 and V is TRBV7-2, with D perhaps TRBD1 or TRBD2 (6 bases each). Trimming left V 3 bases short and J 2 bases short, with 18 bases between. Per germline, CDR1 SGHTA and CDR2 FQGNSA. This CDR3 comprises 17 residues. As DNA, the CDR3 is TGTGCCAGCAGCTTCGGAGGGGGGAGAATAAACACAGATACGCAGTATTTT. Translated, it gives CASSFGGGRINTDTQYF. The full variable domain, its missing parts supplied by reference TRBV7-2 and TRBJ2-3, is GAGVSQSPSNKVTEKGKDVELRCDPISGHTALYWYRQSLGQGLEFLIYFQGNSAPDKSGLPSDRFSAERTGGSVSTLTIQRTQQEDSAVYLCASSFGGGRINTDTQYFGPGTRLTVL.

This clonotype was observed a handful of times. The chain links TRBV20-1 to TRBJ2-2; D gene uncertain. The CDR3 is 15 residues long. Trimming removed 0 bases at V and 1 base at J, with 9 bases between. The germline V gene has CDR1 DFQATT and CDR2 SNEGSKA (reference sequence). The DNA for the CDR3 is TGCAGTGCTAGAGAGGGCCAGGTGAACACCGGGGAGCTGTTTTTT. It is translated as CSAREGQVNTGELFF.